This TCR beta chain was sequenced for a study of T cells of healthy individuals. The V end was cut by 3 bases, the J end by 10 bases, with 22 bases between. Germline V gene lookup returns CDR1 MDHEN and CDR2 SYDVKM. This CDR3 has 17 residues. One entry per CDR3 protein results from TCRdb running MiXCR on the 5' RACE reads. The sample has 90,000 to 100,000 distinct CDR3 sequences, roughly 15% seen once. The source is a human donor in good health. This chain joins TRBV28 and TRBJ1-6; maybe TRBD1 (5 bases). This CDR3 reads CASSFPGAKRPGSPLHF. The CDR3 DNA follows: TGTGCCAGCAGTTTCCCCGGGGCCAAGAGGCCGGGATCACCCCTCCACTTT.